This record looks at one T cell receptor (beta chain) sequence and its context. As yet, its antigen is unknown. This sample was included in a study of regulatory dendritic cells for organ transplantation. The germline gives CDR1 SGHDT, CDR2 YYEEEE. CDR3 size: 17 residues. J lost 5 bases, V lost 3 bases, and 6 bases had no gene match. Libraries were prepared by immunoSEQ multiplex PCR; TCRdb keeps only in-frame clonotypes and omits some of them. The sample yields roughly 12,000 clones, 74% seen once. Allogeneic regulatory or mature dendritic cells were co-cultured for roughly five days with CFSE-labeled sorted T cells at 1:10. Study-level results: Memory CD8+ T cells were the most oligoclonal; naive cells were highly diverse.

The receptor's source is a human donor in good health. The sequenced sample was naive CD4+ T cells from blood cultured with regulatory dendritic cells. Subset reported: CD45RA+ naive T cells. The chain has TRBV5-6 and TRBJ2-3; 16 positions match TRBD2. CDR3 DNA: TGTGCCAGCAGCTGGGGACTAGCGGGGGGGCTGGGAGATACGCAGTATTTT. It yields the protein CASSWGLAGGLGDTQYF.